This TCR beta chain was recovered during a study of cytomegalovirus exposure and HLA in healthy donors. Study outcomes and limitations: TCR clusters originating in the first cohort tended to co-occur in the roughly 130 validation repertoires, according to a later analysis. The classifier, whose performance was assessed in both the original and validation cohorts, reportedly diagnosed cytomegalovirus status with high specificity and sensitivity. Rare TCR sequences dominated, though some public TCRs recurred in many donors.

Measured with immunoSEQ multiplex PCR; TCRdb has only the in-frame clones, and not every one. The sample comprises around 130,000 clones, just under 90% of which are singletons, and about 3% rests with the top ten. In regard to this clone: Its antigen is unidentified.

There are 15 residues in the CDR3. Germline V gene lookup returns CDR1 SNHLY and CDR2 FYNNEI. With V trimmed by 6 bases and J by 4 bases, 9 bases remained unmatched. This TCR came from a man aged 30 to 45 in good health and CMV-seronegative. The gene calls are TRBV2 and TRBJ2-7, with 10 bases that match TRBD2. The source material was PBMCs. CDR3 nucleotides: TGTGCCAGCAGAGTAGCGGGGGGCTTTTCATACGAGCAGTACTTC. Encoded protein: CASRVAGGFSYEQYF.